This passage covers 23 T cell receptor beta chains from one sample sequenced in a study of cytomegalovirus exposure and HLA in healthy donors. The PCR contained 60 Vbeta and 13 Jbeta primers. Sequencing was performed with immunoSEQ multiplex PCR; in TCRdb, only in-frame clones are kept and a portion is missing. Of about 130,000 clones listed, 70% to 85% are singletons. The specimen sequenced was PBMCs. These receptors were obtained from a male donor in good health and CMV-seropositive.

The CDR3 coding sequence is TGTGCCATCAGCCCCGGGACTAGCGGCAATTCACTCGGGGATGAGCAGTTCTTC. As protein: CAISPGTSGNSLGDEQFF. J is TRBJ2-1 and V is TRBV10-3; 11 bases fit TRBD2. The CDR3 runs 18 residues. The junction had 18 bases not matched to a gene; V was cut back by 6 bases and J by 8 bases. Germline V lookup: CDR1 ENHRY, CDR2 SYGVKD.

The rearrangement uses TRBV5-4 and TRBJ1-1; D call uncertain. The CDR3 runs 14 residues. The V gene lost 5 bases and the J gene lost 0 bases, with 11 bases spanning the gap. Germline assignment: CDR1 SGHNT and CDR2 YYREEE (reference sequence). CDR3 residues: CASRTGGLNTEAFF. The CDR3 DNA reads as TGTGCCAGCAGGACGGGAGGTTTGAACACTGAAGCTTTCTTT. Using reference TRBV5-4 and TRBJ1-1 for the parts outside the CDR3, the full variable domain is ETGVTQSPTHLIKTRGQQVTLRCSSQSGHNTVSWYQQALGQGPQFIFQYYREEENGRGNFPPRFSGLQFPNYSSELNVNALELDDSALYLCASRTGGLNTEAFFGQGTRLTVV.

A few counts support this clone. The gene calls are TRBV29-1 and TRBJ1-5, with TRBD1 identical over 7 bases. The junction had 8 bases not matched to a gene; V was cut back by 6 bases and J by 3 bases. This CDR3 region has 14 residues. Germline-derived CDR1 and CDR2 are SQVTM and ANQGSEA. CDR3 sequence (DNA): TGCAGCGTCCAGGGGGATGACTTCAATCAGCCCCAGCATTTT. Its protein is CSVQGDDFNQPQHF. The full variable domain, its missing parts supplied by reference TRBV29-1 and TRBJ1-5, is SAVISQKPSRDICQRGTSLTIQCQVDSQVTMMFWYRQQPGQSLTLIATANQGSEATYESGFVIDKFPISRPNLTFSTLTVSNMSPEDSSIYLCSVQGDDFNQPQHFGDGTRLSIL.

In this sample, this clone turned up a few times. The V call is TRBV7-6, the J call TRBJ1-4; 10 bases align to TRBD1. After removal of 1 base from V and 7 bases from J, the junction contained 3 bases not matched to a gene. Per germline, CDR1 SGHVS and CDR2 FNYEAQ. The CDR3 has 15 residues. The CDR3 nucleotides are TGTGCCAGCAGCTTAGGACAGGGGGCGGGTGAAAAACTGTTTTTT. It codes for CASSLGQGAGEKLFF.

The gene calls are TRBV7-2 and TRBJ2-3; 15 positions match TRBD2. J was trimmed by 4 bases and V by 3 bases; bases with no gene match: 5. CDR1 and CDR2 from the germline V gene are SGHTA and FQGNSA. There are 17 residues in the CDR3. The CDR3 is CASSFGLAGGLADTQYF. In DNA form, the CDR3 reads TGTGCCAGCAGCTTCGGACTAGCGGGAGGGCTGGCAGATACGCAGTATTTT.

The chain has TRBV5-8 and TRBJ2-5, with D possibly TRBD1 on 6 matching bases. V lost 2 bases and J lost 5, with 13 bases in between. In germline, CDR1 is SGHTS, CDR2 YDEGEE. The CDR3 spans 14 residues. The CDR3 loop is CASSFKNRDETQYF. The CDR3, as DNA: TGTGCCAGCAGCTTTAAAAACAGGGATGAGACCCAGTACTTC.

The chain is built from TRBV7-8 and TRBJ1-6; D is ambiguous. This CDR3 has 14 residues. Germline V CDR1 and CDR2: SGHVS, FQNEAQ. The V end lost 2 bases, the J end lost 8 bases, and 10 bases lay between the germline ends. The CDR3 region is CASSLIVGDSPLHF. CDR3 bases: TGTGCCAGCAGCTTAATCGTCGGGGATTCACCCCTCCACTTT.

Only a few counts were recorded for this clone. The gene calls are TRBV18 and TRBJ1-5; TRBD1 might be the D (5 bases). The germline gives CDR1 KGHSH, CDR2 LQKENI. The CDR3 spans 13 residues. V was clipped by 3 bases and J by 6 bases, with 9 bases between them. The chain's CDR3 is CASSPPGSQPQHF. The DNA for the CDR3 is TGTGCCAGCTCACCCCCAGGGTCTCAGCCCCAGCATTTT.

This rearrangement joins TRBV13 to TRBJ2-3; 9 positions match TRBD2. Germline V lookup: CDR1 PRHDT, CDR2 FYEKMQ (reference sequence). This CDR3 contains 14 residues. Trimming took 4 bases from V and 6 from J; bases not matched to a gene: 5. Here the CDR3 reads CASSSGLATDTQYF. The CDR3 nucleotides read TGTGCCAGCAGCTCAGGACTAGCGACGGATACGCAGTATTTT. Filled out from reference TRBV13 and TRBJ2-3, the complete variable domain reads AAGVIQSPRHLIKEKRETATLKCYPIPRHDTVYWYQQGPGQDPQFLISFYEKMQSDKGSIPDRFSAQQFSDYHSELNMSSLELGDSALYFCASSSGLATDTQYFGPGTRLTVL.

The chain is built from TRBV14 and TRBJ1-6, with no clear D. Per germline, CDR1 SGHDN and CDR2 FVKESK. V was pared by 4 bases and J by 6 bases, with 10 bases between. The CDR3 is 14 residues long. CDR3 sequence reads: CASSRGLSNSPLHF. DNA of the CDR3: TGTGCCAGCAGCCGCGGGTTGTCTAATTCACCCCTCCACTTT.

This clone was seen a few times. The chain uses TRBV11-2 and TRBJ2-1; D possibly corresponds to TRBD1 (6 bases). Germline V gene sequence: CDR1 SGHAT, CDR2 FQNNGV. The CDR3 is made up of 16 amino acids. The V end lost 8 bases, the J end lost 0 bases, and 17 bases lay between the germline ends. CDR3 residues: CASVGWDIGSYNEQFF. In DNA, the CDR3 is TGTGCCAGCGTAGGGTGGGACATCGGCTCCTACAATGAGCAGTTCTTC.

This chain connects TRBV7-2 to TRBJ2-4; weak D call: TRBD2 (7 bases). Trimming removed 3 bases at V and 0 bases at J, with 21 bases between. CDR3 length: 19 residues. CDR1 and CDR2 (germline): SGHTA, FQGNSA. This chain's CDR3 is CASSFRLAEGVRAKNIQYF. The CDR3, as DNA: TGTGCCAGCAGCTTTAGGCTAGCGGAGGGGGTAAGAGCCAAAAACATTCAGTACTTC.

A word on this clone: At one boundary the junction diverges from the germline segment, which might be a read error. The rearrangement joins TRBV23-1 to TRBJ2-7, with TRBD2 as a possible D gene (5 bases). TRBV23-1 falls under the ORF class, with uncertain function. The CDR3 length is 12 residues. For the CDR3, the DNA is TGCGCCAGCATTTCCTTACTCGGCGGGCCTTTTTTC. It codes for CASISLLGGPFF.

V is TRBV6-5 and J is TRBJ2-7, with 7 nucleotides matching TRBD1. This CDR3 comprises 14 residues. Unmatched junction bases numbered 4, after V lost 5 bases and J lost 0 bases. Germline CDR1 and CDR2: MNHEY and SVGAGI. The chain's CDR3 is CASSPGTVSYEQYF. Written as DNA, the CDR3 is TGTGCCAGCAGTCCGGGGACAGTCTCCTACGAGCAGTACTTC.

The gene calls are TRBV6-5 and TRBJ2-1, with 9 bases aligning to TRBD2. Germline loops: CDR1 MNHEY, CDR2 SVGAGI. This CDR3 region has 14 residues. The V and J ends lost 7 bases and 6 bases, in that order; junction bases with no gene match: 7. The CDR3 DNA sequence: TGTGCCAGCATTCCATTAGCGGGAGCCAATGAGCAGTTCTTC. This gives the protein CASIPLAGANEQFF.

This clone was seen more than once but under ten times. The chain combines TRBV6-4 with TRBJ2-3, with 10 positions matching TRBD2. This CDR3 is 15 amino acids long. The V gene's germline CDR1 is MRHNA and CDR2 SNTAGT. The trim removed 3 bases at V and 4 bases at J, leaving 4 bases unmatched. The CDR3 DNA reads TGTGCCAGCAGTGAAGCTAGCGGGAGCGCAGATACGCAGTATTTT. Protein: CASSEASGSADTQYF.

This clone was seen a few times. The chain employs TRBV28 and TRBJ1-2; D unresolved. The V end lost 8 bases, the J end lost 4 bases, and 14 bases lay between the germline ends. The CDR3 covers 13 residues. Germline CDR1 reads MDHEN; CDR2 reads SYDVKM. This CDR3 is CASAPVRVYGYTF. The CDR3 bases are TGTGCCAGCGCCCCGGTGAGGGTCTATGGCTACACCTTC.

This clone has just one count. V is TRBV5-6 and J is TRBJ2-7, with D maybe TRBD1 (6 bases). CDR3 length equals 16 residues. V lost 4 bases and J 0 bases, leaving 17 bases between the germline ends. Germline CDR1 reads SGHDT; CDR2 reads YYEEEE. The chain's CDR3 is CASSEVQGYSSYEQYF. CDR3 bases: TGTGCCAGCAGCGAAGTACAGGGATATAGCTCCTACGAGCAGTACTTC.

The chain employs TRBV7-2 and TRBJ1-6; TRBD1 matches at 8 bases. The length of the CDR3 is 15 residues. V was clipped by 5 bases and J by 9 bases; unmatched bases: 9. Germline V gene data show CDR1 as SGHTA and CDR2 as FQGNSA. The CDR3 is CASSHRQGTGSPLHF. DNA of the CDR3: TGTGCCAGCAGCCACCGACAGGGGACGGGTTCACCCCTCCACTTT.

V is TRBV7-2 and J is TRBJ2-3; D might be TRBD2 (5 bases). The germline V gene has CDR1 SGHTA and CDR2 FQGNSA. The V end was cut by 3 bases, the J end by 3 bases, with 13 bases between. CDR3 length: 15 amino acids. CDR3 sequence reads: CASSFVSRGTDTQYF. For the CDR3, the DNA is TGTGCCAGCAGCTTTGTATCCCGGGGAACAGATACGCAGTATTTT. The full variable domain, in which reference TRBV7-2 and TRBJ2-3 provide the parts outside the CDR3, is GAGVSQSPSNKVTEKGKDVELRCDPISGHTALYWYRQSLGQGLEFLIYFQGNSAPDKSGLPSDRFSAERTGGSVSTLTIQRTQQEDSAVYLCASSFVSRGTDTQYFGPGTRLTVL.

V and J are TRBV2 and TRBJ1-1, with D possibly matching TRBD1 (6 bases). Germline assignment: CDR1 SNHLY and CDR2 FYNNEI. Trimming took off 5 bases at V and 11 bases at J, with 12 bases between the two ends. The CDR3 totals 11 residues. As DNA, the CDR3 is TGTGCCAGCAGTCCACAGGGTCACGCTTTCTTT. This gives the protein CASSPQGHAFF.

The CDR3 is CASSLVGTNGYTF. CDR3 nucleotide sequence: TGTGCCAGCAGTTTGGTTGGGACTAATGGCTACACCTTC. The chain joins TRBV28 to TRBJ1-2; D is possibly TRBD1 (5 bases). This CDR3 has 13 residues. V shed 3 bases and J shed 6 bases, with 11 bases lying between them. The germline V gene encodes CDR1 MDHEN and CDR2 SYDVKM.

This clone was recorded a few times. The V call is TRBV11-2, the J call TRBJ2-2, with D perhaps TRBD2 (7 bases). V was cut by 7 bases and J by 2 bases, with 20 bases left in between. Germline-derived CDR1 and CDR2 are SGHAT and FQNNGV. This CDR3 is 17 amino acids long. The CDR3 DNA follows: TGTGCCAGCACCCGAGACGGAGGGGGGGCAAACACCGGGGAGCTGTTTTTT. It is translated as CASTRDGGGANTGELFF.